Presented here are 23 T cell receptor beta chains from one specimen sequenced in a study of blood T cell repertoires in COVID-19. TCRdb's table, derived via immunoSEQ multiplex PCR, lists solely in-frame clones and lacks some. Of around 190,000 clones in the sample, less than 85% were seen once. The sequencing sample was made of PBMCs or T cells enriched from blood (not recorded which). These receptor sequences come from a woman aged 25-40 years who had recovered from COVID-19.

This clone was detected only once. The CDR3 region is CASSLWRGQETQYF. As DNA, the CDR3 is TGTGCCAGCAGCCTCTGGCGGGGCCAAGAGACCCAGTACTTC. This chain uses TRBV7-2 with TRBJ2-5, with a weak D call TRBD2 (6 bases). Trimming took 5 bases from V and 1 from J, leaving 11 bases between them. The germline V gene encodes CDR1 SGHTA and CDR2 FQGNSA. This CDR3 is built from 14 residues.

The chain couples TRBV19 to TRBJ1-3; D not certain. Germline CDR1 and CDR2: LNHDA and SQIVND (reference sequence). The CDR3 is 13 residues long. Trimming cost V 6 bases and J 4 bases, with 10 bases left between them. The CDR3 spells CASSATNGNTIYF. CDR3 DNA: TGTGCCAGTAGCGCGACAAACGGAAACACCATATATTTT.

The J gene is TRBJ1-6, the V gene TRBV28; no definite D call. The CDR3 totals 14 residues. Germline loops: CDR1 MDHEN, CDR2 SYDVKM. V was shortened by 7 bases and J by 12 bases, with 19 bases between the two germline ends. The CDR3 here is CASIRQRVDGPLHF. In DNA form, the CDR3 reads TGTGCCAGCATACGCCAGAGGGTTGATGGACCCCTCCACTTT.

The rearrangement uses TRBV7-3 and TRBJ2-5; D is ambiguous. The CDR3 extends over 15 amino acids. Trimming pared 0 bases from V and 1 base from J, leaving 9 bases between. Germline V gives CDR1 SGHTA, CDR2 FQGTGA. CDR3 nucleotide sequence: TGTGCCAGCAGCTTAACAGGAGACGGCCAAGAGACCCAGTACTTC. Translated: CASSLTGDGQETQYF.

V is TRBV7-9 and J is TRBJ1-4, with 7 bases aligning to TRBD1. From germline, CDR1 is SEHNR and CDR2 FQNEAQ (reference sequence). The CDR3 consists of 14 residues. With V trimmed by 8 bases and J by 0 bases, 3 bases remained unmatched. This CDR3 reads CASGQGATNEKLFF. CDR3 in DNA: TGTGCCAGCGGCCAGGGGGCAACTAATGAAAAACTGTTTTTT.

This chain links TRBV19 with TRBJ1-1; 10 positions match TRBD1. CDR1 and CDR2 (germline): LNHDA, SQIVND (reference sequence). The CDR3 runs 18 residues. Trimming at V came to 6 bases and at J to 4 bases, leaving 17 bases not matched to a gene. The CDR3 spells CASRSLRDRGRWSTEAFF. The CDR3 bases are TGTGCCAGTAGGTCACTTCGGGACAGGGGCCGTTGGAGCACTGAAGCTTTCTTT.

The chain links TRBV28 to TRBJ1-1; TRBD1 matches 10 bases. Per germline, CDR1 MDHEN and CDR2 SYDVKM. This CDR3 spans 16 amino acids. The V and J ends lost 6 bases and 4 bases, in that order; junction bases with no gene match: 11. This CDR3 is CASRGQGSSEGTEAFF. For the CDR3, the DNA is TGTGCCAGCAGGGGACAGGGGAGCTCTGAGGGCACTGAAGCTTTCTTT.

CDR3 DNA: TGCGCCAGCAGCCAAGGCGGAGGGGCCTACAATGAGCAGTTCTTC. Its translation: CASSQGGGAYNEQFF. The chain has TRBV4-1 and TRBJ2-1; possible D gene TRBD2, 6 bases. CDR3 length: 15 residues. Germline V lookup: CDR1 MGHRA, CDR2 YSYEKL. Trimming stripped 1 base from V and 2 bases from J, with 9 bases between.

The V and J genes are TRBV19 and TRBJ1-1; D not certain. The CDR3 has 13 amino acids. With 3 bases removed from V and 1 base from J, the gap between germline ends came to 6 bases. Germline V gene data show CDR1 as LNHDA and CDR2 as SQIVND (reference sequence). In DNA form, the CDR3 reads TGTGCCAGTAGTATCTCCTCGAACACTGAAGCTTTCTTT. This encodes CASSISSNTEAFF.

The gene calls are TRBV7-9 and TRBJ1-1; D is undetermined. The germline V gene encodes CDR1 SEHNR and CDR2 FQNEAQ (reference sequence). This CDR3 has 12 amino acids. Trimming left V 1 base short and J 10 bases short, with 10 bases between. The CDR3 bases are TGTGCCAGCAGCTTAGATGACCGGAGAGCTTTCTTT. This encodes CASSLDDRRAFF.

In nucleotides, the CDR3 is TGTGCCAGCAGTTCCCTAGCGGGAGGGCCGGAAGAGACCCAGTACTTC. It yields the protein CASSSLAGGPEETQYF. The rearrangement joins TRBV28 to TRBJ2-5, with 12 bases aligning to TRBD2. The germline V gene encodes CDR1 MDHEN and CDR2 SYDVKM. Germline trimming cut 4 bases from V and 3 bases from J; bases unmatched to any gene: 6. The length of the CDR3 is 16 residues.

The chain links TRBV5-6 to TRBJ1-2, with unresolved D. The CDR3 length is 13 residues. Trimming removed 0 bases from V and 2 bases from J, with 5 bases in between. From germline, CDR1 is SGHDT and CDR2 YYEEEE. CDR3 sequence reads: CASSLDGNYGYTF. DNA for the CDR3: TGTGCCAGCAGCTTGGACGGGAACTATGGCTACACCTTC. Using reference TRBV5-6 and TRBJ1-2 for the parts outside the CDR3, the full variable domain is DAGVTQSPTHLIKTRGQQVTLRCSPKSGHDTVSWYQQALGQGPQFIFQYYEEEERQRGNFPDRFSGHQFPNYSSELNVNALLLGDSALYLCASSLDGNYGYTFGSGTRLTVV.

The V call is TRBV5-8, the J call TRBJ2-7; D is perhaps TRBD2 (5 bases). Germline V lookup: CDR1 SGHTS, CDR2 YDEGEE. The V gene lost 2 bases and the J gene lost 7 bases, with 10 bases spanning the gap. The CDR3 extends over 12 amino acids. The CDR3 sequence is CASSFPGMEQYV. CDR3 sequence (DNA): TGTGCCAGCAGCTTTCCGGGGATGGAGCAGTACGTC.

The chain has TRBV19 and TRBJ1-1; D might be TRBD1 (5 bases). The CDR3 has 13 amino acids. Trimming pared 6 bases from V and 3 bases from J, leaving 11 bases between. The germline V gene encodes CDR1 LNHDA and CDR2 SQIVND (reference sequence). CDR3: CASREDRDTEAFF. The CDR3 nucleotides are TGTGCCAGTAGAGAAGACAGAGACACTGAAGCTTTCTTT.

This chain links TRBV6-5 with TRBJ1-6; D may be TRBD1 (5 bases). Germline loops: CDR1 MNHEY, CDR2 SVGAGI. The V and J ends lost 7 bases and 4 bases respectively, with 14 bases between them. The CDR3 contains 15 residues. CDR3 sequence (DNA): TGTGCCAGCATTCGGGGGAGGGATTATAATTCACCCCTCCACTTT. Protein product: CASIRGRDYNSPLHF.

The V and J genes are TRBV18 and TRBJ1-5; D possibly corresponds to TRBD1 (5 bases). This CDR3 has 13 residues. V was shortened by 4 bases and J by 10 bases, with 14 bases between the two germline ends. Germline CDR1 and CDR2: KGHSH and LQKENI. The CDR3 sequence: CASSLRDSDPQHF. Here the CDR3 DNA reads TGTGCCAGCTCACTCAGGGACTCCGATCCCCAGCATTTT. Looking up the rest from reference TRBV18 and TRBJ1-5 gives the full variable domain: NAGVMQNPRHLVRRRGQEARLRCSPMKGHSHVYWYRQLPEEGLKFMVYLQKENIIDESGMPKERFSAEFPKEGPSILRIQQVVRGDSAAYFCASSLRDSDPQHFGDGTRLSIL.

This clone was seen more than once but under ten times. V usage is TRBV4-1 and J usage is TRBJ1-5; a possible D gene is TRBD1 (5 bases). Trimming stripped 0 bases from V and 7 bases from J, with 13 bases between. The CDR3 runs to 15 residues. The V gene's germline CDR1 is MGHRA and CDR2 YSYEKL. The CDR3 DNA is TGCGCCAGCAGCCAAGAGCGCAGGGCGGGGCAGCCCCAGCATTTT. Its protein product is CASSQERRAGQPQHF.

The J gene is TRBJ1-1, the V gene TRBV5-1; 10 nucleotides align to TRBD1. Germline V gives CDR1 SGHRS, CDR2 YFSETQ. This CDR3 contains 17 residues. V shed 3 bases and J 1 base; nucleotides not matched to a gene: 9. The CDR3 protein is CASSSLTTGGGNTEAFF. The CDR3 nucleotides read TGCGCCAGCAGCTCGTTAACGACAGGGGGCGGGAACACTGAAGCTTTCTTT.

J is TRBJ2-2 and V is TRBV5-4, with TRBD2 matching 15 bases. Trimming at V came to 2 bases and at J to 6 bases, leaving 2 bases not matched to a gene. The V gene's germline CDR1 is SGHNT and CDR2 YYREEE (reference sequence). CDR3 size: 16 residues. For the CDR3, the DNA is TGTGCCAGCAGCTTCGGGACTAGCGGGAGGTCCGGGGAGCTGTTTTTT. Translating gives CASSFGTSGRSGELFF.

This clone was observed once. The gene calls are TRBV30 and TRBJ1-5; D remains unclear. V dropped 3 bases and J dropped 4 bases, with 13 bases sitting between them. This CDR3 has 14 amino acids. Looked up from germline, CDR1 is GTSNPN and CDR2 is SVGIG (reference sequence). CDR3 coding DNA: TGTGCCTGGAGGAGCAGCCGGGGAAATCAGCCCCAGCATTTT. Residues: CAWRSSRGNQPQHF. Filled out from reference TRBV30 and TRBJ1-5, the complete variable domain reads SQTIHQWPATLVQPVGSPLSLECTVEGTSNPNLYWYRQAAGRGLQLLFYSVGIGQISSEVPQNLSASRPQDRQFILSSKKLLLSDSGFYLCAWRSSRGNQPQHFGDGTRLSIL.

Only a few counts were recorded for this clone. The genes are TRBV5-1 and TRBJ1-2, with 8 bases aligning to TRBD1. The V gene end was trimmed by 4 bases and the J gene end by 3 bases; junction bases not matched to a gene: 8. The CDR3 runs 15 residues. CDR1 is SGHRS, CDR2 YFSETQ, per germline. The CDR3 sequence: CASSPDRAVDYGYTF. The CDR3 DNA reads as TGCGCCAGCAGCCCGGACAGGGCCGTAGACTATGGCTACACCTTC.

V is TRBV9 and J is TRBJ1-2; D is ambiguous. The germline V gene encodes CDR1 SGDLS and CDR2 YYNGEE. The CDR3 runs to 13 residues. Trimming cost V 1 base and J 4 bases, with 8 bases left between them. CDR3 bases: TGTGCCAGCAGCGTAACGGAGGTCTATGGCTACACCTTC. It specifies CASSVTEVYGYTF. The whole variable domain, filled in from reference TRBV9 and TRBJ1-2, reads DSGVTQTPKHLITATGQRVTLRCSPRSGDLSVYWYQQSLDQGLQFLIQYYNGEERAKGNILERFSAQQFPDLHSELNLSSLELGDSALYFCASSVTEVYGYTFGSGTRLTVV.

The rearrangement uses TRBV27 and TRBJ2-7, with D possibly matching TRBD2 (6 bases). V was cut by 2 bases and J by 5 bases, with 13 bases left in between. Looked up from germline, CDR1 is MNHEY and CDR2 is SMNVEV (reference sequence). The CDR3 sequence is 14 residues long. The CDR3 is CASSLGGFANEQYF. The CDR3 DNA reads TGTGCCAGCAGTTTAGGAGGGTTTGCCAACGAGCAGTACTTC.